This is a list of T cell receptor beta chains from one sample in a study of memory CD4+ T cells and cytomegalovirus serostatus. TCRdb keeps only in-frame clones here, not all; method: immunoSEQ multiplex PCR. The sample lists around 40,000 clones, 78% occurring once. Sequenced: memory CD4+ T cells from blood. Receptor source: an adult in good health and CMV-seronegative. Each CDR3 is given with its conserved first and last residue. Each record gives: D gene, V gene, J gene, clone size, CDR3 protein, CDR3 DNA. The D gene is left open where the match is weak. The size of a clone is reported for some rows only, either as once, few or many, or as a class for expanded clones.

>NA|TRBV6-1|TRBJ2-3|NA
CASSEYWDTNTDTQYF
TGTGCCAGCAGTGAATACTGGGACACCAACACAGATACGCAGTATTTT
>NA|TRBV5-8|TRBJ2-5|once
CASSLGSGAEGETQYF
TGTGCCAGCAGCTTGGGATCGGGGGCGGAGGGAGAGACCCAGTACTTC
>NA|TRBV7-6|TRBJ1-4|few
CASSSPTDPNEKLFF
TGTGCCAGCAGCTCCCCGACGGACCCTAATGAAAAACTGTTTTTT
>NA|TRBV21-1|TRBJ1-2|NA
CASSKGKRGGYTF
TGTGCCAGCAGCAAAGGTAAAAGAGGGGGCTACACCTTC
>NA|TRBV7-2|TRBJ1-1|NA
CASSLKRQDTEAFF
TGTGCCAGCAGCCTCAAACGCCAAGACACTGAAGCTTTCTTT
>NA|TRBV19|TRBJ1-1|once
CASVGGGMTEAFF
TGTGCCAGTGTCGGGGGAGGGATGACTGAAGCTTTCTTT
>NA|TRBV4-1|TRBJ1-1|NA
CASSQAREGTEAFF
TGCGCCAGCAGCCAAGCCAGGGAGGGGACTGAAGCTTTCTTT
>NA|TRBV2|TRBJ2-3|NA
CASISTGLLADTQYF
TGTGCCAGCATATCAACAGGGTTACTGGCAGATACGCAGTATTTT
>TRBD1|TRBV7-9|TRBJ1-4|few
CASSSGTADEKLFF
TGTGCCAGCAGCTCCGGGACAGCGGATGAAAAACTGTTTTTT
>TRBD1|TRBV5-1|TRBJ1-3|NA
CASSRQGVQAGNTIYF
TGCGCCAGCAGCCGACAGGGGGTCCAGGCTGGAAACACCATATATTTT
>TRBD1|TRBV6-1|TRBJ1-2|NA
CASSEAQGAYGYTF
TGTGCCAGCAGTGAAGCGCAGGGGGCCTATGGCTACACCTTC
>NA|TRBV10-2|TRBJ2-1|NA
CASSTQYNEQFF
TGCGCCAGCAGTACACAGTACAATGAGCAGTTCTTC
>NA|TRBV29-1|TRBJ2-2|few
CSVARTGNTGELFF
TGCAGCGTGGCCCGCACAGGGAACACCGGGGAGCTGTTTTTT
>NA|TRBV7-2|TRBJ1-1|NA
CASSLFGIESYWSNTEAFF
TGTGCCAGCAGCTTATTCGGAATCGAGAGCTATTGGTCGAACACTGAAGCTTTCTTT
>TRBD2|TRBV5-1|TRBJ2-3|NA
CASSPELAGVTDTQYF
TGCGCCAGCAGCCCCGAACTAGCGGGGGTAACAGATACGCAGTATTTT
>NA|TRBV7-9|TRBJ2-3|once
CASSLVGRGQGDTQYF
TGTGCCAGCAGCTTAGTAGGGCGGGGGCAGGGAGATACGCAGTATTTT
>TRBD2|TRBV7-9|TRBJ2-3|NA
CASSDARTSAYF
TGTGCCAGCAGCGATGCCCGGACTAGTGCTTATTTT
>NA|TRBV19|TRBJ2-3|NA
CASSTTDTQYF
TGTGCCAGTAGTACCACAGATACGCAGTATTTT
>TRBD1|TRBV6-5|TRBJ1-1|NA
CASSYEGARRAFF
TGTGCCAGCAGTTACGAGGGGGCGCGGAGAGCTTTCTTT
>NA|TRBV5-4|TRBJ2-6|NA
CASSPYGIPGANVLTF
TGTGCCAGCAGCCCTTACGGGATCCCTGGGGCCAACGTCCTGACTTTC
>NA|TRBV25-1|TRBJ2-7|NA
CASSRSSGGRAYEQYF
TGTGCCAGCAGCCGATCTTCCGGGGGAAGAGCCTACGAGCAGTACTTC
>NA|TRBV2|TRBJ2-6|NA
CASSEMRGSGANVLTF
TGTGCCAGCAGTGAAATGCGAGGCTCTGGGGCCAACGTCCTGACTTTC
>NA|TRBV6-5|TRBJ2-2|NA
CASSYGRVSTGELFF
TGTGCCAGCAGTTACGGGCGGGTTTCCACCGGGGAGCTGTTTTTT
>TRBD1|TRBV5-1|TRBJ1-2|NA
CASSLDRDYTF
TGCGCCAGCAGCCTAGACAGGGACTACACCTTC
>TRBD2|TRBV5-1|TRBJ2-3|NA
CASSLEGHAGTSDTQYF
TGCGCCAGCAGCTTGGAAGGGCACGCAGGGACTAGCGATACGCAGTATTTT
>TRBD2|TRBV2|TRBJ2-3|NA
CASSVLAGGTDTQYF
TGTGCCAGCAGTGTACTAGCGGGGGGGACTGATACGCAGTATTTT
>NA|TRBV27|TRBJ2-7|once
CASSLERAGGGHEQYF
TGTGCCAGCAGTTTAGAGCGGGCAGGGGGGGGCCACGAGCAGTACTTC
>NA|TRBV27|TRBJ2-2|once
CASRLGVTGELFF
TGTGCCAGCAGGCTGGGTGTCACCGGGGAGCTGTTTTTT
>NA|TRBV19|TRBJ2-1|NA
CASSTPQGGGYNEQFF
TGTGCCAGTAGTACCCCCCAGGGGGGAGGCTACAATGAGCAGTTCTTC
>TRBD2|TRBV5-1|TRBJ2-3|NA
CASFRTSGGNTDTQYF
TGCGCCAGCTTTAGGACTAGCGGGGGGAATACAGATACGCAGTATTTT
>NA|TRBV19|TRBJ1-1|NA
CASRERTLAEAFF
TGTGCCAGTAGAGAGAGGACACTCGCTGAAGCTTTCTTT
>TRBD1|TRBV10-1|TRBJ2-7|NA
CASSEYRGLDEQYF
TGCGCCAGCAGTGAATACAGGGGGCTGGACGAGCAGTACTTC
>NA|TRBV27|TRBJ1-1|NA
CASSFRVGNTEAFF
TGTGCCAGCAGTTTCCGAGTTGGGAACACTGAAGCTTTCTTT
>NA|TRBV4-1|TRBJ2-1|NA
CASSQVDLVTYNEQFF
TGCGCCAGCAGCCAAGTAGACTTAGTCACCTACAATGAGCAGTTCTTC
>TRBD1|TRBV7-2|TRBJ1-2|NA
CASSRTGGPGGYTF
TGTGCCAGCAGCCGGACAGGGGGTCCCGGCGGCTACACCTTC
>NA|TRBV6-5|TRBJ1-1|NA
CASTLGDMNTEAFF
TGTGCCAGCACTCTCGGCGATATGAACACTGAAGCTTTCTTT
>TRBD1|TRBV7-2|TRBJ2-4|NA
CASSLKTGPLDIQYF
TGTGCCAGCAGCCTTAAGACAGGGCCCCTAGACATTCAGTACTTC
>NA|TRBV10-3|TRBJ1-2|NA
CAISERDGYYGYTF
TGTGCCATCAGTGAGCGGGACGGTTATTATGGCTACACCTTC
>NA|TRBV9|TRBJ2-2|NA
CASSLKTELPGELFF
TGTGCCAGCAGCTTGAAAACAGAGCTTCCCGGGGAGCTGTTTTTT
>NA|TRBV4-1|TRBJ1-1|NA
CASSPLRQALNTEAFF
TGCGCCAGCAGCCCACTGAGACAGGCCCTGAACACTGAAGCTTTCTTT
>NA|TRBV11-3|TRBJ2-3|NA
CASSLEGKETDTQYF
TGTGCCAGCAGCTTAGAAGGGAAAGAGACAGATACGCAGTATTTT
>NA|TRBV5-1|TRBJ2-7|medium-sized
CASSGTFYEQYF
TGCGCCAGCAGCGGGACGTTCTACGAGCAGTACTTC
>NA|TRBV7-6|TRBJ1-5|NA
CASSLSSLQPQHF
TGTGCCAGCAGCTTAAGCTCCCTTCAGCCCCAGCATTTT
>NA|TRBV7-8|TRBJ2-7|few
CASSPARSYEQYF
TGTGCCAGCAGCCCAGCAAGGTCCTACGAGCAGTACTTC
>TRBD1|TRBV6-6|TRBJ1-6|NA
CASINRQGSGSPLHF
TGTGCCAGCATTAACCGACAGGGCTCCGGTTCACCCCTCCACTTT
>NA|TRBV30|TRBJ1-3|NA
CAWSWGDGNTIYF
TGTGCCTGGAGCTGGGGGGATGGAAACACCATATATTTT
>TRBD1|TRBV5-1|TRBJ1-4|NA
CASSLLRTGDEKLFF
TGTGCCAGCAGCTTACTGCGGACAGGAGATGAAAAACTGTTTTTT